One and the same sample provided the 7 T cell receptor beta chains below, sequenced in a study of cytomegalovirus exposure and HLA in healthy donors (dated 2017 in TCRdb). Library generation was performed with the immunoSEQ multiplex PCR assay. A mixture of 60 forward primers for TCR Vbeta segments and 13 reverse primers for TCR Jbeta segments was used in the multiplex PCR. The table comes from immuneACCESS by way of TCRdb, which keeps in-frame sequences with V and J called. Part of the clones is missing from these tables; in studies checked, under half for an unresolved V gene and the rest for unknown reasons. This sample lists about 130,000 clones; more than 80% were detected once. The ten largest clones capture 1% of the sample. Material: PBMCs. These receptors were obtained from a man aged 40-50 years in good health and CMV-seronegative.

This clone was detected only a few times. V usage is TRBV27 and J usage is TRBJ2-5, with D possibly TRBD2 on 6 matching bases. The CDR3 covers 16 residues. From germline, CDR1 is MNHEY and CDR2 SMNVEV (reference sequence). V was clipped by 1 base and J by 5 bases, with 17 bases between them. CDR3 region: CASSLFGGGLRETQYF. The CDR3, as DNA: TGTGCCAGCAGTTTATTTGGGGGAGGACTCCGCGAGACCCAGTACTTC.

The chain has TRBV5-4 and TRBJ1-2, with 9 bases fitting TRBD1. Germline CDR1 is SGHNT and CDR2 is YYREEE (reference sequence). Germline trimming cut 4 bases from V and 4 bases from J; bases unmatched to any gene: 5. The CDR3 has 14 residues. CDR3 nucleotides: TGTGCCAGCAGCGTCACAGGGGGCGCCTATGGCTACACCTTC. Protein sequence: CASSVTGGAYGYTF.

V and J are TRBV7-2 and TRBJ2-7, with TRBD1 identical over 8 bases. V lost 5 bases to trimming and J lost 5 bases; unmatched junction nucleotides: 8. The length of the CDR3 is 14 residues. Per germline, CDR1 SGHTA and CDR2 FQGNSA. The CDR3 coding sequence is TGTGCCAGCAGCCTTCGGGGACAGGCAAACGAGCAGTACTTC. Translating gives CASSLRGQANEQYF.

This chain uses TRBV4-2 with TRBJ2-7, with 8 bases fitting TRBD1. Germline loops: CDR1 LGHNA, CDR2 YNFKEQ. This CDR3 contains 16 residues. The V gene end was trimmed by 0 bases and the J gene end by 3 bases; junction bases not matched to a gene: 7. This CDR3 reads CASSQDLTGDNYEQYF. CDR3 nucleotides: TGTGCCAGCAGCCAAGATTTGACAGGGGACAACTACGAGCAGTACTTC.

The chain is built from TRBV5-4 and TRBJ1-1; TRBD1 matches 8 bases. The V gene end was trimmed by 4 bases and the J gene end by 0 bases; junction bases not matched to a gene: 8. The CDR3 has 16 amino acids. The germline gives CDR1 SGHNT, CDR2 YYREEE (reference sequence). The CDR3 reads CASSRETGELNTEAFF. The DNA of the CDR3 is TGTGCCAGCAGCCGGGAGACAGGGGAACTGAACACTGAAGCTTTCTTT.

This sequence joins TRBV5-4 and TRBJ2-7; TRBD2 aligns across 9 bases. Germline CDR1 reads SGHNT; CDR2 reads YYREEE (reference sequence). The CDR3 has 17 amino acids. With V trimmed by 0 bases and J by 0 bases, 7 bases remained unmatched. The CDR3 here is CASSLDSGSLGSYEQYF. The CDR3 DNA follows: TGTGCCAGCAGCTTGGATAGCGGGAGCTTGGGCTCCTACGAGCAGTACTTC.

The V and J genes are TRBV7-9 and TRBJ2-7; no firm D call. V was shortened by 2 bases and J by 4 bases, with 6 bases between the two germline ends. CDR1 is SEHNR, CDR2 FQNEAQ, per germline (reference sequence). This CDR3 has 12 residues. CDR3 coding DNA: TGTGCCAGCAGCTTATTGCGTTACGAGCAGTACTTC. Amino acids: CASSLLRYEQYF.